Listed here are 16 T cell receptor beta chains from one sample, sequenced in a study of blood T cell repertoires in COVID-19. Produced via immunoSEQ multiplex PCR; TCRdb's table is partial and in-frame only. This sample has about 300,000 clones, with under 90% found just once. The sequencing input was PBMCs or T cells enriched from blood (not recorded which). Receptors originate from a man aged 25-40 years who had recovered from COVID-19.

The J gene is TRBJ2-2, the V gene TRBV27; TRBD2 agrees at 9 bases. There are 14 residues in the CDR3. V lost 2 bases and J lost 6; bases outside the gene matches: 1. From germline, CDR1 is MNHEY and CDR2 SMNVEV (reference sequence). In nucleotides, the CDR3 is TGTGCCAGCAGTTTAAGACTAGCGGCCGGGGAGCTGTTTTTT. Its translation: CASSLRLAAGELFF.

The chain is built from TRBV24-1 and TRBJ2-3, with 9 bases lining up with TRBD2. V was pared by 4 bases and J by 2 bases, with 6 bases of the junction left unmatched. This CDR3 region has 16 residues. CDR1 and CDR2 (germline): KGHDR, SFDVKD. The DNA of the CDR3 is TGTGCCACCAGTGACCACAAGCGGGGGGTCACAGATACGCAGTATTTT. Translated, it gives CATSDHKRGVTDTQYF.

V is TRBV28 and J is TRBJ1-3, with D possibly being TRBD1 (5 bases). Germline values: CDR1 MDHEN, CDR2 SYDVKM. The CDR3 has 15 amino acids. V lost 3 bases and J lost 0, with 9 bases in between. As DNA, the CDR3 is TGTGCCAGCAGTTTCTTAGGGGTCTCTGGAAACACCATATATTTT. This codes for CASSFLGVSGNTIYF.

This chain joins TRBV5-8 and TRBJ1-1, with D possibly being TRBD1 (6 bases). The CDR3 totals 14 residues. V shed 3 bases and J shed 10 bases, with 19 bases lying between them. CDR1 is SGHTS, CDR2 YDEGEE, per germline. The DNA of the CDR3 is TGTGCCAGCAGCTCCTGGACAGTATGGGTGGGAGCTTTCTTT. Its protein is CASSSWTVWVGAFF.

The chain has TRBV24-1 and TRBJ2-5; 7 nucleotides align to TRBD2. This CDR3 spans 18 amino acids. The J segment lost 4 bases and the V segment lost 3 bases, leaving 16 bases of the junction unmatched. Looked up from germline, CDR1 is KGHDR and CDR2 is SFDVKD. The CDR3 region has the DNA TGTGCCACCAGTGATCCTTCTGCCGGGCCGGGCGGGGGAGAGACCCAGTACTTC. Amino acid sequence: CATSDPSAGPGGGETQYF.

The chain couples TRBV5-1 to TRBJ2-5, with D perhaps matching TRBD1 (6 bases). V dropped 2 bases and J dropped 2 bases, with 10 bases sitting between them. The CDR3 has 14 amino acids. The germline gives CDR1 SGHRS, CDR2 YFSETQ. CDR3 in DNA: TGCGCCAGCAGCTTAAGTGGACAGCAAGAGACCCAGTACTTC. Translating gives CASSLSGQQETQYF.

The table lists this clone with a few counts. J is TRBJ1-1 and V is TRBV27; 7 bases fit TRBD1. CDR1 and CDR2 (germline): MNHEY, SMNVEV (reference sequence). The V segment lost 5 bases and the J segment 4 bases; nucleotides outside the gene matches: 10. This CDR3 has 15 amino acids. The chain's CDR3 is CASSTNRGVTTEAFF. CDR3 nucleotides: TGTGCCAGCAGTACGAACAGGGGTGTTACCACTGAAGCTTTCTTT.

The chain recombines TRBV9 with TRBJ1-6, with D tentatively TRBD1 (6 bases). V was cut by 0 bases and J by 7 bases, with 29 bases left in between. Germline V gene sequence: CDR1 SGDLS, CDR2 YYNGEE. The CDR3 runs 21 residues. Here the CDR3 DNA reads TGTGCCAGCAGCGTAGTAGGAGGGGGGGCTAAGAGCGAGGGCGAAAATTCACCCCTCCACTTT. This codes for CASSVVGGGAKSEGENSPLHF. The complete variable domain, with remaining parts taken from reference TRBV9 and TRBJ1-6, reads DSGVTQTPKHLITATGQRVTLRCSPRSGDLSVYWYQQSLDQGLQFLIQYYNGEERAKGNILERFSAQQFPDLHSELNLSSLELGDSALYFCASSVVGGGAKSEGENSPLHFGNGTRLTVT.

The V gene is TRBV7-2, the J gene TRBJ1-2; possible D gene TRBD1, 5 bases. The CDR3 totals 15 residues. The V end lost 0 bases, the J end lost 8 bases, and 16 bases lay between the germline ends. Germline V gene data show CDR1 as SGHTA and CDR2 as FQGNSA. The CDR3 DNA reads as TGTGCCAGCAGCTTAGCCCAGGGTCAATATCAAGGCTACACCTTC. Amino acid sequence: CASSLAQGQYQGYTF.

The chain links TRBV6-5 to TRBJ2-5; 11 bases are a match to TRBD2. This CDR3 contains 15 residues. V trimming: 6 bases; J trimming: 5 bases; junction bases outside the gene matches: 8. CDR1 is MNHEY and CDR2 is SVGAGI in the germline V gene. CDR3: CASRRLAGGTETQYF. The CDR3 nucleotides read TGTGCCAGCAGACGTCTAGCGGGAGGAACGGAGACCCAGTACTTC.

The rearrangement joins TRBV6-5 to TRBJ2-1, with 10 nucleotides matching TRBD2. Trimming at V came to 8 bases and at J to 7 bases, leaving 8 bases not matched to a gene. The germline V gene encodes CDR1 MNHEY and CDR2 SVGAGI. The CDR3 covers 14 residues. The CDR3: CASGIAGGLNEQFF. The CDR3 coding sequence is TGTGCCAGCGGGATAGCGGGGGGACTGAATGAGCAGTTCTTC.

The V and J genes are TRBV20-1 and TRBJ1-1; D call uncertain. Germline V CDR1 and CDR2: DFQATT, SNEGSKA (reference sequence). The CDR3 covers 11 residues. The germline V and J ends were trimmed by 4 bases and 1 base, with 4 bases remaining between them. CDR3 region: CSAMANTEAFF. In DNA, the CDR3 is TGCAGTGCTATGGCGAACACTGAAGCTTTCTTT.

This chain links TRBV5-5 with TRBJ1-3; 7 positions agree with TRBD1. The CDR3 is 15 amino acids. Germline-derived CDR1 and CDR2 are SGHKS and YYEKEE (reference sequence). Germline trimming cut 4 bases from V and 0 bases from J; bases unmatched to any gene: 4. CDR3 sequence (DNA): TGTGCCAGCAGCCGGGACAGCCTCTCTGGAAACACCATATATTTT. Residues: CASSRDSLSGNTIYF. The full variable domain, rest sourced from reference TRBV5-5 and TRBJ1-3, is DAGVTQSPTHLIKTRGQQVTLRCSPISGHKSVSWYQQVLGQGPQFIFQYYEKEERGRGNFPDRFSARQFPNYSSELNVNALLLGDSALYLCASSRDSLSGNTIYFGEGSWLTVV.

This chain links TRBV11-2 with TRBJ1-1; D might be TRBD1 (5 bases). The CDR3 runs 13 residues. Trimming stripped 3 bases from V and 0 bases from J, with 5 bases between. The germline V gene has CDR1 SGHAT and CDR2 FQNNGV. In nucleotides, the CDR3 is TGTGCCAGCAGCTTGACAGTGAACACTGAAGCTTTCTTT. It specifies CASSLTVNTEAFF.

This rearrangement joins TRBV5-1 to TRBJ2-3; TRBD2 matches at 9 bases. Trimming cost V 1 base and J 8 bases; bases outside gene matches: 8. The CDR3 loop spans 15 amino acids. The germline gives CDR1 SGHRS, CDR2 YFSETQ. The CDR3 here is CASSLLAGQQVTQYF. CDR3 nucleotides: TGCGCCAGCAGCTTGCTAGCGGGGCAGCAGGTTACGCAGTATTTT.

The rearrangement links TRBV19 to TRBJ1-2; D possibly corresponds to TRBD1 (6 bases). The CDR3 is 15 amino acids. Trimming took 5 bases from V and 7 from J, leaving 20 bases between them. Germline V gives CDR1 LNHDA, CDR2 SQIVND (reference sequence). The CDR3 loop is CASSPTSWGPGGYTF. The CDR3 DNA follows: TGTGCCAGTAGTCCTACCTCGTGGGGGCCGGGTGGCTACACCTTC.